This T cell receptor (beta chain) was profiled in a study of blood T cell repertoires in COVID-19. At the level of the study: The United States, Italy and Spain were the sources of the acute and convalescent COVID-19 samples.

Method: immunoSEQ multiplex PCR; TCRdb's copy keeps in-frame clones and lacks some. Of about 140,000 clones listed, around 82% are singletons. The CDR3 runs 16 residues. The V gene's germline CDR1 is ENHRY and CDR2 SYGVKD. J was trimmed by 0 bases and V by 5 bases; bases with no gene match: 4. The source is a woman between 50 and 59 years old with acute or convalescent COVID-19. Sequencing was carried out using peripheral blood. This chain connects TRBV10-3 to TRBJ1-5, with 10 bases aligning to TRBD1. The CDR3 nucleotides read TGTGCCATCAGTCGACAGGGGGCAGATAGCAATCAGCCCCAGCATTTT. This sequence encodes CAISRQGADSNQPQHF.